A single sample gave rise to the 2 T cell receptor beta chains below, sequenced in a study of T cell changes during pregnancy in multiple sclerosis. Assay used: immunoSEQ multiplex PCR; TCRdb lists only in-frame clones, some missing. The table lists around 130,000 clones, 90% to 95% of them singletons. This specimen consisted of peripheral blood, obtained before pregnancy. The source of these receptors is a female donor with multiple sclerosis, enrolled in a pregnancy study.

The DNA for the CDR3 is TGTGCCAGCAGCTTATTGGCGGATGGAAACACCATATATTTT. The encoded protein is CASSLLADGNTIYF. V is TRBV11-2 and J is TRBJ1-3; no definite D call. The V gene lost 2 bases and the J gene lost 3 bases, with 8 bases spanning the gap. Germline loops: CDR1 SGHAT, CDR2 FQNNGV. CDR3 length: 14 residues. Drawing the rest from reference TRBV11-2 and TRBJ1-3, the complete variable domain is EAGVAQSPRYKIIEKRQSVAFWCNPISGHATLYWYQQILGQGPKLLIQFQNNGVVDDSQLPKDRFSAERLKGVDSTLKIQPAKLEDSAVYLCASSLLADGNTIYFGEGSWLTVV.

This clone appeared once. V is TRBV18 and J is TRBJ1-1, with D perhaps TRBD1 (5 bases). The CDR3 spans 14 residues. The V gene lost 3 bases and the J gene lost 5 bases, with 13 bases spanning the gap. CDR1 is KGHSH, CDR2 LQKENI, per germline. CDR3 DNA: TGTGCCAGCTCACCTCCGGCGGGGGTGACTGAAGCTTTCTTT. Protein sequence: CASSPPAGVTEAFF. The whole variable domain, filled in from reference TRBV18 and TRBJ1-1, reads NAGVMQNPRHLVRRRGQEARLRCSPMKGHSHVYWYRQLPEEGLKFMVYLQKENIIDESGMPKERFSAEFPKEGPSILRIQQVVRGDSAAYFCASSPPAGVTEAFFGQGTRLTVV.